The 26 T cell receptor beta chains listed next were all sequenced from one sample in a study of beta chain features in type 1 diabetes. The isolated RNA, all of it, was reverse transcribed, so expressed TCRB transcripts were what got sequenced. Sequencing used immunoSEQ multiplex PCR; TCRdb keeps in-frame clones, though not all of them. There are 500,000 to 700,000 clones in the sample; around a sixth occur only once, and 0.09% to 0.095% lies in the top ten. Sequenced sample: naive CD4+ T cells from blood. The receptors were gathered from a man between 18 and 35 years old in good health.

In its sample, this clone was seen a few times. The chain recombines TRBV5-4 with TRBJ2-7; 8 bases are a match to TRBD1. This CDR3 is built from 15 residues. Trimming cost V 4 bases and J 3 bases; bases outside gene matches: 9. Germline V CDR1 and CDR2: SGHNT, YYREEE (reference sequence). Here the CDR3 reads CASSRGQGDSYEQYF. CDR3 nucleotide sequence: TGTGCCAGCAGCCGAGGACAGGGAGACAGCTACGAGCAGTACTTC.

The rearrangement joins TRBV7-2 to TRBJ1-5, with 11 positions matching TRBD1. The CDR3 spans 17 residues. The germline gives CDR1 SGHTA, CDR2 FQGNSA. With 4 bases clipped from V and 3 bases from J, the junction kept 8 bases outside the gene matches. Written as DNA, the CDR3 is TGTGCCAGCAGCTCTGGACAGGGGGCAATGAACAATCAGCCCCAGCATTTT. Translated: CASSSGQGAMNNQPQHF.

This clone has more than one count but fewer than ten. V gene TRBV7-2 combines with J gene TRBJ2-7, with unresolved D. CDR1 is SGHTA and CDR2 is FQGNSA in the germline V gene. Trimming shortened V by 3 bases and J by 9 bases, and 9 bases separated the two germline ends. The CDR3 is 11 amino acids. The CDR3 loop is CASSFREAQYF. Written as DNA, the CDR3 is TGTGCCAGCAGCTTCCGCGAGGCGCAGTACTTC.

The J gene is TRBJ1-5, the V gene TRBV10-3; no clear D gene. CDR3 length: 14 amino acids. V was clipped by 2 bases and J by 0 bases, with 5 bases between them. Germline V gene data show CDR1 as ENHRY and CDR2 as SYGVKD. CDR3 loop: CAISEGNSNQPQHF. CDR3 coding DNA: TGTGCCATCAGTGAGGGGAATAGCAATCAGCCCCAGCATTTT.

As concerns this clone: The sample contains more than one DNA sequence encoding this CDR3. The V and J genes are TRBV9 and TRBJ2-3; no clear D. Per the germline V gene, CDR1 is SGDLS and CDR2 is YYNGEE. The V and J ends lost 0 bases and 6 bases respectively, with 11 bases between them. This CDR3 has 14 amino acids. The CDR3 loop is CASSVGQYTDTQYF. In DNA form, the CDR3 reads TGTGCCAGCAGCGTAGGGCAGTACACGGATACGCAGTATTTT.

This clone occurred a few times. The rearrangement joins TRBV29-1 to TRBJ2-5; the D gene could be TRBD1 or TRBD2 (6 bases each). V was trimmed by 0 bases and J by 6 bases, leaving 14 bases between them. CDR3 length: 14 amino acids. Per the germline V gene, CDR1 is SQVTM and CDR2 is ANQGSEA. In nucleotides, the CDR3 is TGCAGCGTTGAAGACGATCGGGGGCTTAAGACCCAGTACTTC. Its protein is CSVEDDRGLKTQYF.

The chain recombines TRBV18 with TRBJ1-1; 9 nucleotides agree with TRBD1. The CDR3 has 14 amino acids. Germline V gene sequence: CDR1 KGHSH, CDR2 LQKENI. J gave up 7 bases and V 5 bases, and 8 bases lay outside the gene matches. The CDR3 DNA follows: TGTGCCAGCTCAAGGGACAGGGTTTTCCTTGAAGCTTTCTTT. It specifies CASSRDRVFLEAFF.

The chain's CDR3 is CASSPPGLFQETQYF. CDR3 nucleotides: TGTGCCAGCAGTCCCCCGGGACTTTTCCAAGAGACCCAGTACTTC. The chain couples TRBV28 to TRBJ2-5, with a weak D call TRBD2 (6 bases). V was cut by 5 bases and J by 1 base, with 14 bases left in between. The CDR3 runs 15 residues. Per the germline V gene, CDR1 is MDHEN and CDR2 is SYDVKM.

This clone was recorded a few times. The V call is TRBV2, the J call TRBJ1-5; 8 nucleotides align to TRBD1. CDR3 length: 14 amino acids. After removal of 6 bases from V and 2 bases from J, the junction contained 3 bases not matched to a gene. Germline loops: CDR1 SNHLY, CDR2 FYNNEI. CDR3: CASRGQAGNQPQHF. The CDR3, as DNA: TGTGCCAGCAGGGGACAGGCTGGCAATCAGCCCCAGCATTTT.

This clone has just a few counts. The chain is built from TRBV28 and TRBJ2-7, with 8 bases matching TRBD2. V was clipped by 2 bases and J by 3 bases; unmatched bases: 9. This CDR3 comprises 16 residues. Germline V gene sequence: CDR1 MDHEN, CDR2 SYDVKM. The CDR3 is CASSLTPGGTYYEQYF. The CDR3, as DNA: TGTGCCAGCAGTTTAACGCCGGGAGGGACCTACTACGAGCAGTACTTC.

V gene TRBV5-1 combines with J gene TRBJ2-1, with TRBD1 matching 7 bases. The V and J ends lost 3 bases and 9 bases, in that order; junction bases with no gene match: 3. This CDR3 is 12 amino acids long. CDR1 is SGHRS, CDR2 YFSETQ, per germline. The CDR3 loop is CASSWTGTEQFF. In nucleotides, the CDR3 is TGCGCCAGCAGCTGGACAGGCACTGAGCAGTTCTTC. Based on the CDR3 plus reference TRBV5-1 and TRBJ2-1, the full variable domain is KAGVTQTPRYLIKTRGQQVTLSCSPISGHRSVSWYQQTPGQGLQFLFEYFSETQRNKGNFPGRFSGRQFSNSRSEMNVSTLELGDSALYLCASSWTGTEQFFGPGTRLTVL.

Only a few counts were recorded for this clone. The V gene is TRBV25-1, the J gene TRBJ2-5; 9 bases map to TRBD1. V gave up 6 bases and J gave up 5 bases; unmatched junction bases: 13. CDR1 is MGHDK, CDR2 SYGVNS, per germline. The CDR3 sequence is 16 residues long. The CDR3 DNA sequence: TGTGCCAGCAGGACTTCCGGGACAGGGCTGCAGGAGACCCAGTACTTC. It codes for CASRTSGTGLQETQYF.

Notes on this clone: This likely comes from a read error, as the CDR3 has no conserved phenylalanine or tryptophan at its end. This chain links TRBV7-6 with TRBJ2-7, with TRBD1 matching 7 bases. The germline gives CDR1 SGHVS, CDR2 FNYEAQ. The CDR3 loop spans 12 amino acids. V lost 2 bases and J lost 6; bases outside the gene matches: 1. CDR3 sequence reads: CASSLYRGEQYL. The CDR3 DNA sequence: TGTGCCAGCAGCTTATACAGGGGCGAGCAGTACCTC.

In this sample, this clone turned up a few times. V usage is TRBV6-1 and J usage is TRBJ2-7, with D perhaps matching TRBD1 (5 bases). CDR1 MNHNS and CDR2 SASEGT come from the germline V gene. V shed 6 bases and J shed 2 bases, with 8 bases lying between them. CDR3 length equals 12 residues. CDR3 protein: CASRMTAYEQYF. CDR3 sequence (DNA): TGTGCCAGCAGGATGACAGCCTACGAGCAGTACTTC.

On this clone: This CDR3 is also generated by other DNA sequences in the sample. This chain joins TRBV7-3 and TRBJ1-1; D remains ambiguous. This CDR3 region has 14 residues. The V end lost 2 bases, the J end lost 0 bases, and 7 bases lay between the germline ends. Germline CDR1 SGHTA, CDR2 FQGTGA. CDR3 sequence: CASSLSAMNTEAFF. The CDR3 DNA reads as TGTGCCAGCAGCTTATCAGCAATGAACACTGAAGCTTTCTTT.

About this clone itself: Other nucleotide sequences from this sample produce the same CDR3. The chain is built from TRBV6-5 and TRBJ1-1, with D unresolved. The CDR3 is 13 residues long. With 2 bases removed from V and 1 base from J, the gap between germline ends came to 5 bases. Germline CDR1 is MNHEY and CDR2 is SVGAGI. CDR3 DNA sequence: TGTGCCAGCAGTTACGGTCGGAACACTGAAGCTTTCTTT. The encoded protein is CASSYGRNTEAFF.

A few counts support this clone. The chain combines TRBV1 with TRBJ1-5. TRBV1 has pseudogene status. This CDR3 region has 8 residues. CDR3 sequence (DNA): TGCACCAGCAAGCCCCAGCATTTT. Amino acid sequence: CTSKPQHF.

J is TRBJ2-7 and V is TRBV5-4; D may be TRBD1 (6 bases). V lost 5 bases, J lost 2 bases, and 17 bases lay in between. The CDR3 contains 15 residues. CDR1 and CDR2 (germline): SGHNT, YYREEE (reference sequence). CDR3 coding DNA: TGTGCCAGCAGAACGGGAACAGGGTCGCCCTACGAGCAGTACTTC. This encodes CASRTGTGSPYEQYF.

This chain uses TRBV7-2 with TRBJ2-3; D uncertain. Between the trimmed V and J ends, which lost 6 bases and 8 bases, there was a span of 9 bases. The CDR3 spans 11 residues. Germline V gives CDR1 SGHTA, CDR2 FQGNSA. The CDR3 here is CASRSIITQYF. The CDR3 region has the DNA TGTGCCAGCAGGAGTATAATTACGCAGTATTTT.

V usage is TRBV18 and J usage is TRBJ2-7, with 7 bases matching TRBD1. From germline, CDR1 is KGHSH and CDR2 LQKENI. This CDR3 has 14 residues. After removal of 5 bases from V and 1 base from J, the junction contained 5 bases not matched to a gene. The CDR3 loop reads CASSSGTASYEQYF. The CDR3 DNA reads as TGTGCCAGCTCATCCGGGACAGCTTCCTACGAGCAGTACTTC. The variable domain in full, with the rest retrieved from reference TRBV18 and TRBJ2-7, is NAGVMQNPRHLVRRRGQEARLRCSPMKGHSHVYWYRQLPEEGLKFMVYLQKENIIDESGMPKERFSAEFPKEGPSILRIQQVVRGDSAAYFCASSSGTASYEQYFGPGTRLTVT.

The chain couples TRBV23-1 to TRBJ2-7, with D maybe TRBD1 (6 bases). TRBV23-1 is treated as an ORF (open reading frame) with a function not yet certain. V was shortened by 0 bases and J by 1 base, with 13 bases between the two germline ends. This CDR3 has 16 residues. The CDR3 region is CASSQSGQGWSYEQYF. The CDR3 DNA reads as TGCGCCAGCAGTCAATCGGGGCAGGGGTGGTCCTACGAGCAGTACTTC.

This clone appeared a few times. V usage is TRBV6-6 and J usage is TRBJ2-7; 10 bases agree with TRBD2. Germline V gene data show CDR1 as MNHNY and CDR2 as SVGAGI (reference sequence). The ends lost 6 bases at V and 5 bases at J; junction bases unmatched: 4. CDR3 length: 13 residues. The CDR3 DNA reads TGTGCCAGCAGGCTAGCGGGAGCACACGAGCAGTACTTC. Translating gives CASRLAGAHEQYF.

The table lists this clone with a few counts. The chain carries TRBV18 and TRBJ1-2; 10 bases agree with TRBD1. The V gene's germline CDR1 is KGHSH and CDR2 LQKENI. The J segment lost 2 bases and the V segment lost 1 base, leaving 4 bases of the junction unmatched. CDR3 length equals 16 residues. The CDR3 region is CASSPRTGGVNYGYTF. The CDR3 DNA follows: TGTGCCAGCTCACCACGGACAGGGGGTGTCAACTATGGCTACACCTTC. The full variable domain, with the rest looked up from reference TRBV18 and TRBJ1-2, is NAGVMQNPRHLVRRRGQEARLRCSPMKGHSHVYWYRQLPEEGLKFMVYLQKENIIDESGMPKERFSAEFPKEGPSILRIQQVVRGDSAAYFCASSPRTGGVNYGYTFGSGTRLTVV.

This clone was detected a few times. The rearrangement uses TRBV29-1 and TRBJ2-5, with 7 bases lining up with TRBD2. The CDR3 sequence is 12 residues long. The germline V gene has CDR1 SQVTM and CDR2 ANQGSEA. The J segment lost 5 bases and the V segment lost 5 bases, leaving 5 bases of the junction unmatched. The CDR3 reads CSVRGGWETQYF. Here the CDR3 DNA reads TGCAGCGTTCGGGGAGGGTGGGAGACCCAGTACTTC. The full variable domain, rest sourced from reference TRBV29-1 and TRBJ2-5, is SAVISQKPSRDICQRGTSLTIQCQVDSQVTMMFWYRQQPGQSLTLIATANQGSEATYESGFVIDKFPISRPNLTFSTLTVSNMSPEDSSIYLCSVRGGWETQYFGPGTRLLVL.

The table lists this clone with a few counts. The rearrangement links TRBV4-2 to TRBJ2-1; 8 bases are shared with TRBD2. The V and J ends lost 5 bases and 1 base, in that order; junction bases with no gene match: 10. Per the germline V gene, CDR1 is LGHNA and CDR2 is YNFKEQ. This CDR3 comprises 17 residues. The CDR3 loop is CASSAPAGGASYNEQFF. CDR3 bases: TGTGCCAGCAGCGCTCCGGCGGGGGGCGCGTCCTACAATGAGCAGTTCTTC.

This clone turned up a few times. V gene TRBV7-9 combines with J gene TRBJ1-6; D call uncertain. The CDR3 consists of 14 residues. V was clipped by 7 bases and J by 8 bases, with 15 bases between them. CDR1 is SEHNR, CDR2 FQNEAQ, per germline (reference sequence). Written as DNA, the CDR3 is TGTGCCAGCATCGACGGAGGGAAGGATTCACCCCTCCACTTT. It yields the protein CASIDGGKDSPLHF.